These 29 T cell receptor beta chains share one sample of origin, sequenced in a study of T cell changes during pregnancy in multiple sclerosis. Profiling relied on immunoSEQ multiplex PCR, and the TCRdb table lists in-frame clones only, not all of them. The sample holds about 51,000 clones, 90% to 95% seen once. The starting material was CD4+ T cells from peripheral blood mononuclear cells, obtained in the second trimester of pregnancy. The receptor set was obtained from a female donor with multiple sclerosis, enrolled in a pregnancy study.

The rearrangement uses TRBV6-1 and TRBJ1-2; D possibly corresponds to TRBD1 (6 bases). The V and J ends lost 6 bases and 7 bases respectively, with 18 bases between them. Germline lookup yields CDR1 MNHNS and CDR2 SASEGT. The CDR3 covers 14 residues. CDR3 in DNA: TGTGCCAGCAGCCCACAGGGACCCACAACTGGCTACACCTTC. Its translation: CASSPQGPTTGYTF.

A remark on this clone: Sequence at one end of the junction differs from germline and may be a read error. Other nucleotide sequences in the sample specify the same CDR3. The CDR3 reads CAWRALAGGRNEQFF. The CDR3 bases are TGTGCCTGGAGAGCACTAGCGGGGGGGCGCAATGAACAGTTCTTC. The rearrangement joins TRBV30 to TRBJ2-1; 13 bases fit TRBD2. The germline V gene encodes CDR1 GTSNPN and CDR2 SVGIG (reference sequence). The CDR3 totals 15 residues.

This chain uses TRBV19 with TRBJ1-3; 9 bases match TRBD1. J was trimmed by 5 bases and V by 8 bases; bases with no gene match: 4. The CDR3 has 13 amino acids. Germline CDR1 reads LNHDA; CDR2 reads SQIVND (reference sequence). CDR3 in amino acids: CASSQGARNTIYF. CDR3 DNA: TGTGCCAGTTCACAGGGGGCGAGAAACACCATATATTTT.

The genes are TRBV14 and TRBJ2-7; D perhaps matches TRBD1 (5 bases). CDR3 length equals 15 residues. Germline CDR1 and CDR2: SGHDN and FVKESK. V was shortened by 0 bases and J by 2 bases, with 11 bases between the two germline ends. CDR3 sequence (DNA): TGTGCCAGCAGCCAAGATCTTGGACAACCCTACGAGCAGTACTTC. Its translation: CASSQDLGQPYEQYF.

The CDR3 here is CASSYSTLTRGETQYF. The CDR3 nucleotides read TGTGCCAGCAGTTACTCGACATTGACCAGGGGAGAGACCCAGTACTTC. The chain recombines TRBV6-5 with TRBJ2-5, with D maybe TRBD1 (6 bases). CDR1 is MNHEY, CDR2 SVGAGI, per germline. V lost 0 bases to trimming and J lost 4 bases, with 15 bases between them. There are 16 residues in the CDR3.

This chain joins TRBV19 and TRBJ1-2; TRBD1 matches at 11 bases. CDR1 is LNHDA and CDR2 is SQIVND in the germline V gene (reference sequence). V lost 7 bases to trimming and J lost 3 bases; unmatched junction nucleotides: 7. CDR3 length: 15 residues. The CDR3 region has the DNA TGTGCCAGTACCCGGACAGGGGGCTCCTACTATGGCTACACCTTC. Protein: CASTRTGGSYYGYTF. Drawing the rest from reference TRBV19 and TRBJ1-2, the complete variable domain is DGGITQSPKYLFRKEGQNVTLSCEQNLNHDAMYWYRQDPGQGLRLIYYSQIVNDFQKGDIAEGYSVSREKKESFPLTVTSAQKNPTAFYLCASTRTGGSYYGYTFGSGTRLTVV.

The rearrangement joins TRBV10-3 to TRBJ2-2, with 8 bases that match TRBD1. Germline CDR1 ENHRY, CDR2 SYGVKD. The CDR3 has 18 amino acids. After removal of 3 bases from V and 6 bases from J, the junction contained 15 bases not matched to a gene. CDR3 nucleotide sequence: TGTGCCATCAGTGACCCGACTCAAAGGGACAGGTTGGCCGGGGAGCTGTTTTTT. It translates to CAISDPTQRDRLAGELFF.

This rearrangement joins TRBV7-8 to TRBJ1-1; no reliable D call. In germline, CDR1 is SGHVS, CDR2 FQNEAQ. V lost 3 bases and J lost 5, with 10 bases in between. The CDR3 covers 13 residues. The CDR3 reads CASSFESLTEAFF. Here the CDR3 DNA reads TGTGCCAGCAGCTTTGAAAGCCTGACTGAAGCTTTCTTT.

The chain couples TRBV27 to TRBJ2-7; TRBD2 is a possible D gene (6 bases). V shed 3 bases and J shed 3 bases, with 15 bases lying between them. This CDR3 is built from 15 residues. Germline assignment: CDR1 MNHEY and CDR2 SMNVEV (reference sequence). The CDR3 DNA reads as TGTGCCAGCAGTTTTGGTCAGGCGGGGATCTACGAGCAGTACTTC. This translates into CASSFGQAGIYEQYF.

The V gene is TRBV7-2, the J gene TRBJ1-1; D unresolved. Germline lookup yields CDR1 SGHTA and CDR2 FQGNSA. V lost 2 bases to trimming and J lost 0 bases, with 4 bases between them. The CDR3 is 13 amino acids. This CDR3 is CASSLSVNTEAFF. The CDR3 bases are TGTGCCAGCAGCTTAAGCGTGAACACTGAAGCTTTCTTT. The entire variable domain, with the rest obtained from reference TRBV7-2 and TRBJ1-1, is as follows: GAGVSQSPSNKVTEKGKDVELRCDPISGHTALYWYRQSLGQGLEFLIYFQGNSAPDKSGLPSDRFSAERTGGSVSTLTIQRTQQEDSAVYLCASSLSVNTEAFFGQGTRLTVV.

CDR3 bases: TGTGCCAGTAAAGGGCAACAGGGGAGTTTTAGTGGCTACACCTTC. Protein product: CASKGQQGSFSGYTF. V gene TRBV19 combines with J gene TRBJ1-2; 7 bases map to TRBD1. The germline CDR1 and CDR2 sequences are LNHDA and SQIVND (reference sequence). The ends lost 7 bases at V and 7 bases at J; junction bases unmatched: 15. This CDR3 has 15 amino acids.

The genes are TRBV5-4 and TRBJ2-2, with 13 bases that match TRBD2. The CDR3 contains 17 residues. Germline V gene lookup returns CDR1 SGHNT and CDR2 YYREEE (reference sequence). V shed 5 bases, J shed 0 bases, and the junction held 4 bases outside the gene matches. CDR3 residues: CASSRGLAGTNTGELFF. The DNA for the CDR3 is TGTGCCAGCAGTCGGGGACTAGCGGGGACGAACACCGGGGAGCTGTTTTTT.

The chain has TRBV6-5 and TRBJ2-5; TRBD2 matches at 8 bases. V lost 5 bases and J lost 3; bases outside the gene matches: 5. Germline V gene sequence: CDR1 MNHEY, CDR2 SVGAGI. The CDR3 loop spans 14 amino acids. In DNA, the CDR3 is TGTGCCAGCAGTGGCGGGGGGCCCGAAGAGACCCAGTACTTC. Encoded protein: CASSGGGPEETQYF.

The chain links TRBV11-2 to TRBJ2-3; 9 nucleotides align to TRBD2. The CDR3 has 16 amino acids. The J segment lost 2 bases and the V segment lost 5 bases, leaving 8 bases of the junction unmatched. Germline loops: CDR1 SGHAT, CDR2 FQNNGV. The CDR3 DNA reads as TGTGCCAGCAGCCGCGGGGGGGCTAGCGACACAGATACGCAGTATTTT. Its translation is CASSRGGASDTDTQYF.

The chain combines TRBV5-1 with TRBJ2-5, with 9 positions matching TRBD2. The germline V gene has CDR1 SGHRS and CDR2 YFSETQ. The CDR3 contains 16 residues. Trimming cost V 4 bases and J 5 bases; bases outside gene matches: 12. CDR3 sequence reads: CASSTIAGATRETQYF. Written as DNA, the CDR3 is TGCGCCAGCAGCACTATAGCGGGGGCGACTCGGGAGACCCAGTACTTC.

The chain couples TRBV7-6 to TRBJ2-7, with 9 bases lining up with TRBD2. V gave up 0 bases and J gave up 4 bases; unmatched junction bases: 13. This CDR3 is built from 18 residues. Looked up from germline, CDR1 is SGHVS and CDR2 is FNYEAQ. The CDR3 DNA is TGTGCCAGCAGCTTAGCGCCCCCAGCGGGGGGCTTACCATACGAGCAGTACTTC. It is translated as CASSLAPPAGGLPYEQYF.

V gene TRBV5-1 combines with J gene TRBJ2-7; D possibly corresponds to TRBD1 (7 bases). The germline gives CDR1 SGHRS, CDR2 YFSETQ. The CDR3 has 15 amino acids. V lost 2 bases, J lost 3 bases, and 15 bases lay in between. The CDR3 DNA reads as TGCGCCAGCAGCTTCCTTCCAGGGGGGAGCTACGAGCAGTACTTC. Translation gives CASSFLPGGSYEQYF.

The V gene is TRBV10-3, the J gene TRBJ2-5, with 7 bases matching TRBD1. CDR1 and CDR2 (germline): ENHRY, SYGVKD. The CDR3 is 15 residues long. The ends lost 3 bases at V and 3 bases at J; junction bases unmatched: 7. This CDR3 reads CAISDHDREKETQYF. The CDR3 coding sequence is TGTGCCATCAGTGACCATGACAGGGAAAAAGAGACCCAGTACTTC.

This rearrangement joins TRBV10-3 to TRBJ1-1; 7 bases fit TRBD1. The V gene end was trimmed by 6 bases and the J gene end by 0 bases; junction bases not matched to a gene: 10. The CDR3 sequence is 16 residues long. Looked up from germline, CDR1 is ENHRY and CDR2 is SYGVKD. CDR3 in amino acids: CAIRRQGKQMNTEAFF. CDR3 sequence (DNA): TGTGCCATCAGGAGACAGGGTAAGCAGATGAACACTGAAGCTTTCTTT.

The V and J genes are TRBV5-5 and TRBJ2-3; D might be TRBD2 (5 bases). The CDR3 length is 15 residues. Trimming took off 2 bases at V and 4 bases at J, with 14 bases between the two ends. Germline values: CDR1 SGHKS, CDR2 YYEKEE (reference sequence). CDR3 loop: CASSFGDMTADTQYF. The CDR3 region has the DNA TGTGCCAGCAGCTTCGGGGATATGACCGCAGATACGCAGTATTTT.

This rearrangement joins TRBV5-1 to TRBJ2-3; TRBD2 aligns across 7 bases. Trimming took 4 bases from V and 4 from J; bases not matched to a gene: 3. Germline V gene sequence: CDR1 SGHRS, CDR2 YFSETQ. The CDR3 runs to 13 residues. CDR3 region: CASSDSGPDTQYF. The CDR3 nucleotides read TGCGCCAGCAGCGATAGCGGGCCAGATACGCAGTATTTT.

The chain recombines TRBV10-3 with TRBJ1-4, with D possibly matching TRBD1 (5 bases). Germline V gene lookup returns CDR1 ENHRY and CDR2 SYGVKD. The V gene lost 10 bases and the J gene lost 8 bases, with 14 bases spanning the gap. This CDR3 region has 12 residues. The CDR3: CATRQGGEKLFF. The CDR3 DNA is TGTGCCACTAGGCAGGGTGGGGAAAAACTGTTTTTT.

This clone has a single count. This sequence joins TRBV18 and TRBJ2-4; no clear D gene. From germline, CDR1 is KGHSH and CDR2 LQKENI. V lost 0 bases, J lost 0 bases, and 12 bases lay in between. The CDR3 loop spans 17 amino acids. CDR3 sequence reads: CASSPPPLGLAKNIQYF. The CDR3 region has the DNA TGTGCCAGCTCACCACCCCCGCTTGGCCTAGCCAAAAACATTCAGTACTTC.

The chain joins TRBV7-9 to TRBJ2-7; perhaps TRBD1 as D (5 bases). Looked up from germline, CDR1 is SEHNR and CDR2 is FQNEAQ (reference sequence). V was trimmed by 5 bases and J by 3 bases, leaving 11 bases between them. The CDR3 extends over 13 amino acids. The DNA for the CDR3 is TGTGCCAGCAGCGTTGACAGATTCTACGAGCAGTACTTC. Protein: CASSVDRFYEQYF.

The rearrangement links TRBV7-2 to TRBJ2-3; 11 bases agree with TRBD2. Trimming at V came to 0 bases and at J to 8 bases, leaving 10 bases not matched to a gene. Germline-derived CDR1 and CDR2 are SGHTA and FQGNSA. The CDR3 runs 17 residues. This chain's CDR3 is CASSLAASGGISGTQYF. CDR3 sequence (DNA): TGTGCCAGCAGCTTAGCGGCTAGCGGGGGGATTTCAGGTACGCAGTATTTT.

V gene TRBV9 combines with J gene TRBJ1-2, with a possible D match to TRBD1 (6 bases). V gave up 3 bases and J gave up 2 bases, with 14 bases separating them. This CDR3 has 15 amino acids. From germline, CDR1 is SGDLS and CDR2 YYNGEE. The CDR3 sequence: CASSAQQGTNYGYTF. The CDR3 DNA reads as TGTGCCAGCAGCGCCCAACAGGGAACCAACTATGGCTACACCTTC.

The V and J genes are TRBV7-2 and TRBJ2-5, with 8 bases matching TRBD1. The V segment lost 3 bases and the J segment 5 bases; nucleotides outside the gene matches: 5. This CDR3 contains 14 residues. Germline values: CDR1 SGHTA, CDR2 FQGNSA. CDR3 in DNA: TGTGCCAGCAGCTTTTCAGGGGGCGGGGAGACCCAGTACTTC. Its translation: CASSFSGGGETQYF.

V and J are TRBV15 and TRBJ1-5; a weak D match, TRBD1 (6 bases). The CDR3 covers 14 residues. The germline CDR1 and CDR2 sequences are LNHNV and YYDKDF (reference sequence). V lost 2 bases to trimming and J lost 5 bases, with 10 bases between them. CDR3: CATSRFGGHQPQHF. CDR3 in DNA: TGTGCCACCAGCAGATTCGGGGGGCATCAGCCCCAGCATTTT.

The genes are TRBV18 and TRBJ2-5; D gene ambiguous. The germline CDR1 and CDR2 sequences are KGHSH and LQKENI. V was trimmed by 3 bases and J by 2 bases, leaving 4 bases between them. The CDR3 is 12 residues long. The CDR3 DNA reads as TGTGCCAGCTCACCCCAGCAAGAGACCCAGTACTTC. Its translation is CASSPQQETQYF.